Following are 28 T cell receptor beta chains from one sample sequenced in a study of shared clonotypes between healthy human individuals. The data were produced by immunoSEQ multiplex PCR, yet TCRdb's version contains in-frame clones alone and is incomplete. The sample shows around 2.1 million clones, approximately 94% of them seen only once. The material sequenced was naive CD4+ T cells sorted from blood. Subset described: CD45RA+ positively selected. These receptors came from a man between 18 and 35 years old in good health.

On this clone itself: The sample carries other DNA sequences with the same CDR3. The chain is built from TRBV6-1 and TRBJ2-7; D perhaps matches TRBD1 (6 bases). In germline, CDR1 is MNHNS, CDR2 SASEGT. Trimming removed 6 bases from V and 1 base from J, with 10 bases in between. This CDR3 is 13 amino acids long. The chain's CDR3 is CASSSDRSYEQYF. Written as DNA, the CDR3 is TGTGCCAGCAGCTCCGACAGGTCCTACGAGCAGTACTTC.

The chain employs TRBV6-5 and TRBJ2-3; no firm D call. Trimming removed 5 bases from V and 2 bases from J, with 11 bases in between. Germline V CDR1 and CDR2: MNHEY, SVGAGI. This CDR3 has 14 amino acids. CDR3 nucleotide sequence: TGTGCCAGCAGTCTTAGCCACTTCACAGATACGCAGTATTTT. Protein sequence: CASSLSHFTDTQYF.

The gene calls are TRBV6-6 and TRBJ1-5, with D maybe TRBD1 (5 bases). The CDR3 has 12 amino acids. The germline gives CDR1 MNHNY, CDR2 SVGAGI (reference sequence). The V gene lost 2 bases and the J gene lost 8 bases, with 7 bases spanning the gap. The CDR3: CASSYPGEPQHF. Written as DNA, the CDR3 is TGTGCCAGCAGTTACCCGGGGGAGCCCCAGCATTTT.

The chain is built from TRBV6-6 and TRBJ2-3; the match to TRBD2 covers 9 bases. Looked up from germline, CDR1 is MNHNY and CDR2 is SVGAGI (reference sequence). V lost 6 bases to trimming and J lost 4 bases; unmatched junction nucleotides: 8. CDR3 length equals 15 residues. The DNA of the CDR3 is TGTGCCAGCAGAGCGGGGGGCAGGGAACCAGATACGCAGTATTTT. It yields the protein CASRAGGREPDTQYF.

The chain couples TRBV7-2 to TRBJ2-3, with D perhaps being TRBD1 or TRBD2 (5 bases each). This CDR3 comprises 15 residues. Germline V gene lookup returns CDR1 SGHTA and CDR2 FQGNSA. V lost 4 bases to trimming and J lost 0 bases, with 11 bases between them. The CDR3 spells CASSSQGRSTDTQYF. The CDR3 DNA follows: TGTGCCAGCAGCTCTCAGGGACGGAGCACAGATACGCAGTATTTT.

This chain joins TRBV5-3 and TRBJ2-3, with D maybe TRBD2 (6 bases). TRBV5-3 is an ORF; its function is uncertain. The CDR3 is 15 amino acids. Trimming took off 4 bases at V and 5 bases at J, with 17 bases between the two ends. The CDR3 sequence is CARSRPAGHGDTQYF. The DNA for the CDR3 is TGTGCCAGAAGCCGTCCGGCGGGGCATGGAGATACGCAGTATTTT.

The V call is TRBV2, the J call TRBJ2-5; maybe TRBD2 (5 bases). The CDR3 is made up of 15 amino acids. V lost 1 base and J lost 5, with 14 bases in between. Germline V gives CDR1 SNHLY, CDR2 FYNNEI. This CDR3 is CASSEGWESGETQYF. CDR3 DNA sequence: TGTGCCAGCAGTGAAGGGTGGGAGAGTGGTGAGACCCAGTACTTC.

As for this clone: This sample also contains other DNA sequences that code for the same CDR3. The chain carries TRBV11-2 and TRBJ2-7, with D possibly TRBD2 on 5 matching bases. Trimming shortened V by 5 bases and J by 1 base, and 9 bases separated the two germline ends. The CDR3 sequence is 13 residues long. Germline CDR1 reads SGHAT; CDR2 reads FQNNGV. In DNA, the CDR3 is TGTGCCAGCAGCCTCGGGGTTTCCTACGAGCAGTACTTC. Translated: CASSLGVSYEQYF.

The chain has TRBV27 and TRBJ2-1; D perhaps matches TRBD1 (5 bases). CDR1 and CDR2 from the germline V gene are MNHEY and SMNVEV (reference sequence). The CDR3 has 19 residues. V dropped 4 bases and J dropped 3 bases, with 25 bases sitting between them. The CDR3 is CASSSPKVGAGIYYNEQFF. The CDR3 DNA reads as TGTGCCAGCAGTTCCCCCAAGGTTGGGGCAGGGATCTACTACAATGAGCAGTTCTTC.

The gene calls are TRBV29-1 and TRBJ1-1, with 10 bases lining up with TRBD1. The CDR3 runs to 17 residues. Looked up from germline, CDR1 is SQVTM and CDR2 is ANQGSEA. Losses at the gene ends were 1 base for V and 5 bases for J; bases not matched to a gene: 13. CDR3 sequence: CSVEGGLGTGVETEAFF. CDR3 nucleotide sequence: TGCAGCGTTGAAGGGGGCCTCGGGACAGGGGTGGAAACTGAAGCTTTCTTT.

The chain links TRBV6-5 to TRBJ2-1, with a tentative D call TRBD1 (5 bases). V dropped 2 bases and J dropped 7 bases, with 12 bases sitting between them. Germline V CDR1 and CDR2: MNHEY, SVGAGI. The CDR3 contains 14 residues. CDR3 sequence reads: CASSYGRPGNEQFF. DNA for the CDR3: TGTGCCAGCAGTTACGGGCGCCCAGGGAATGAGCAGTTCTTC.

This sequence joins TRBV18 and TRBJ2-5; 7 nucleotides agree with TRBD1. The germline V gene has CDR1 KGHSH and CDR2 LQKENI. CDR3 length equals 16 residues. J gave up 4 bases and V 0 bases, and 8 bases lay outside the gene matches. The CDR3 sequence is CASSPPRQGRGETQYF. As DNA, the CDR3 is TGTGCCAGCTCACCACCTAGACAGGGAAGGGGAGAGACCCAGTACTTC. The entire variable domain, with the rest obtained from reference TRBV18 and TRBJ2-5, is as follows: NAGVMQNPRHLVRRRGQEARLRCSPMKGHSHVYWYRQLPEEGLKFMVYLQKENIIDESGMPKERFSAEFPKEGPSILRIQQVVRGDSAAYFCASSPPRQGRGETQYFGPGTRLLVL.

The CDR3 here is CASSVGQGADTQYF. The CDR3 DNA reads as TGTGCCAGCAGTGTTGGCCAGGGTGCAGATACGCAGTATTTT. The chain has TRBV2 and TRBJ2-3; D possibly corresponds to TRBD1 (5 bases). Germline CDR1 SNHLY, CDR2 FYNNEI. The V gene lost 4 bases and the J gene lost 4 bases, with 12 bases spanning the gap. The CDR3 loop spans 14 amino acids. The complete variable domain, with remaining parts taken from reference TRBV2 and TRBJ2-3, reads EPEVTQTPSHQVTQMGQEVILRCVPISNHLYFYWYRQILGQKVEFLVSFYNNEISEKSEIFDDQFSVERPDGSNFTLKIRSTKLEDSAMYFCASSVGQGADTQYFGPGTRLTVL.

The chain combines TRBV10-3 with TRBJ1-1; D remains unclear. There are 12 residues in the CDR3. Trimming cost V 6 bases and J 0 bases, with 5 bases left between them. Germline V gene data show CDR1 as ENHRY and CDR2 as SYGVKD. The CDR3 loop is CAIRDMNTEAFF. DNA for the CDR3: TGTGCCATCAGAGATATGAACACTGAAGCTTTCTTT.

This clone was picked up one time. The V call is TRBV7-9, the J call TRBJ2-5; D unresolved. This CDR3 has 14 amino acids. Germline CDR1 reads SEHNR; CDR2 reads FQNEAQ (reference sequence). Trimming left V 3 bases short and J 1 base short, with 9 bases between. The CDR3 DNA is TGTGCCAGCAGCTTGGGTGGGATCCAAGAGACCCAGTACTTC. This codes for CASSLGGIQETQYF.

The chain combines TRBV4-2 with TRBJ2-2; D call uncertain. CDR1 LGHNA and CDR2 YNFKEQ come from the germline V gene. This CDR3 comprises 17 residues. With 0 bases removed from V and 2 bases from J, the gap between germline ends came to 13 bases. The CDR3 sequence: CASSQDRAWVNTGELFF. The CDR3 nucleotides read TGTGCCAGCAGCCAAGATAGGGCGTGGGTAAACACCGGGGAGCTGTTTTTT.

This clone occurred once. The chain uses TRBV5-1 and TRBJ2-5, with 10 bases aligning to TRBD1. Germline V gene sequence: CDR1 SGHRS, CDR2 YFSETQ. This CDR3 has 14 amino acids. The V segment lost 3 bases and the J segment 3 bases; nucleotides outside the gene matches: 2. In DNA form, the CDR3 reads TGCGCCAGCAGCTCAGGACAGGGGGAAGAGACCCAGTACTTC. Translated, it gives CASSSGQGEETQYF.

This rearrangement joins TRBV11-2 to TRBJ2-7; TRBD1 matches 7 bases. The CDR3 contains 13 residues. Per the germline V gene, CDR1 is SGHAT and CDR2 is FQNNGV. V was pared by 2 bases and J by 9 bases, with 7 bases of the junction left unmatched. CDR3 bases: TGTGCCAGCAGCTTAACGAGACAGGGCAGGCAGTACTTC. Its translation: CASSLTRQGRQYF. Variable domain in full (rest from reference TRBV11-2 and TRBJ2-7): EAGVAQSPRYKIIEKRQSVAFWCNPISGHATLYWYQQILGQGPKLLIQFQNNGVVDDSQLPKDRFSAERLKGVDSTLKIQPAKLEDSAVYLCASSLTRQGRQYFGPGTRLTVT.

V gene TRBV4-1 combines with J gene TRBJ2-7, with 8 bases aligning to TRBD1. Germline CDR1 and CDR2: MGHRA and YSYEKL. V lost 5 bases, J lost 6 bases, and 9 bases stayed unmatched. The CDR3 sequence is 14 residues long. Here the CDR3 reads CASSEKTGDCEQYF. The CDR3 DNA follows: TGCGCCAGCAGCGAAAAGACAGGGGATTGCGAGCAGTACTTC.

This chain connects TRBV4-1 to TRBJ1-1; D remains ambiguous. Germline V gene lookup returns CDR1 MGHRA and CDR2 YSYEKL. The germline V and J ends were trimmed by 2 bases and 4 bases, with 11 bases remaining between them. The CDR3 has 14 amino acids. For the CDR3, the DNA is TGCGCCAGCAGCCAACCTGTTCCCCTCACTGAAGCTTTCTTT. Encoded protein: CASSQPVPLTEAFF.

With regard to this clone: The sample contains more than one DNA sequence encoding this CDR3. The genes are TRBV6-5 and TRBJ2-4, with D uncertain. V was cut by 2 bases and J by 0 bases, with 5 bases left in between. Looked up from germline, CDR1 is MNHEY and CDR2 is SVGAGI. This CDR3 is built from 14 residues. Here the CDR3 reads CASSYGLAKNIQYF. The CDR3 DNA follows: TGTGCCAGCAGTTACGGGTTAGCCAAAAACATTCAGTACTTC.

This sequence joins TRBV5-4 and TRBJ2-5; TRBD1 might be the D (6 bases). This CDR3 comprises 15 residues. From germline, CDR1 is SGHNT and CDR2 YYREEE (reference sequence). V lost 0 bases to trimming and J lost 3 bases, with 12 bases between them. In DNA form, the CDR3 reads TGTGCCAGCAGCTTGGATGGGGGCGCCAAAGAGACCCAGTACTTC. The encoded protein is CASSLDGGAKETQYF.

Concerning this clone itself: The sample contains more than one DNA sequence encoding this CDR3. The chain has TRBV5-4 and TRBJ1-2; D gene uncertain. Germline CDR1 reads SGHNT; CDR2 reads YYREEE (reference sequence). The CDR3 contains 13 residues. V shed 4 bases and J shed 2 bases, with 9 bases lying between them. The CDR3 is CASSPDGNYGYTF. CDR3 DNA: TGTGCCAGCAGCCCGGACGGAAACTATGGCTACACCTTC.

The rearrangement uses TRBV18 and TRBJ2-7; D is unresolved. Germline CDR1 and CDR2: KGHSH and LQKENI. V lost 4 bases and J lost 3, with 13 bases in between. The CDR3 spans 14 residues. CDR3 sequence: CASSRADSGYEQYF. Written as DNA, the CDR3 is TGTGCCAGCTCACGGGCAGATTCAGGCTACGAGCAGTACTTC.

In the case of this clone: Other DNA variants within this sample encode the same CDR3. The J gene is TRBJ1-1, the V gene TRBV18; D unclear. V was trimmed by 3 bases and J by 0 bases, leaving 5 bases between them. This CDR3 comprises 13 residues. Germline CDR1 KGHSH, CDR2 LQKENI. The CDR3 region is CASSPALNTEAFF. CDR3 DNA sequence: TGTGCCAGCTCACCTGCCTTGAACACTGAAGCTTTCTTT.

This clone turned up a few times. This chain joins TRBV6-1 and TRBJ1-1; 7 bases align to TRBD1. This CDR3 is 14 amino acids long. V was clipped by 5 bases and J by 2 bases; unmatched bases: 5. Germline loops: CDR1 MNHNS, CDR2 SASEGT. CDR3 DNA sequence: TGTGCCAGCAGTACCGGGACAGTTAACACTGAAGCTTTCTTT. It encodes CASSTGTVNTEAFF.

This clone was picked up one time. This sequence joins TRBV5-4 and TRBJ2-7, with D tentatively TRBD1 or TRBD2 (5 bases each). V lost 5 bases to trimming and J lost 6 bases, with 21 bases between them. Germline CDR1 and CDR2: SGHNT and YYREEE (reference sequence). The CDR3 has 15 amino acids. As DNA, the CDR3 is TGTGCCAGCAGTAGGGGACCCGCGAATTTCGGCGAGCAGTACTTC. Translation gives CASSRGPANFGEQYF.

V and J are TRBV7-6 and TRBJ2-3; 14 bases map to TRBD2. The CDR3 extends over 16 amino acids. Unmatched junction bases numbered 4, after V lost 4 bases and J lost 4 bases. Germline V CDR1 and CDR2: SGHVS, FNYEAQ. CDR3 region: CASSSGTSGSADTQYF. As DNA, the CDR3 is TGTGCCAGCAGCTCCGGGACTAGCGGGAGTGCAGATACGCAGTATTTT.